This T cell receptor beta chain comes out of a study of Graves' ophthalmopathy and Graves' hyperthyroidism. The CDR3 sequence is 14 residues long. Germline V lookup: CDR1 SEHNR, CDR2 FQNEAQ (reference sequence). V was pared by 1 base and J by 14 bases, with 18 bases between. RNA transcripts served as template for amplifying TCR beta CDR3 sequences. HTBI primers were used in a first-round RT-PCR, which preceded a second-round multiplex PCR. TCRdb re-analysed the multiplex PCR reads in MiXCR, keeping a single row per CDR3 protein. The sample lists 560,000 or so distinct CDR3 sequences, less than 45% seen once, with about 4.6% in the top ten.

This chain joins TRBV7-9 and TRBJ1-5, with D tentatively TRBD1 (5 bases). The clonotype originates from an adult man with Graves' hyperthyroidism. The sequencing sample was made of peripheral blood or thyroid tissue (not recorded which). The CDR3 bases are TGTGCCAGCAGCTTAGTAGTGAGCAGGGACCACGAGCATTTT. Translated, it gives CASSLVVSRDHEHF.